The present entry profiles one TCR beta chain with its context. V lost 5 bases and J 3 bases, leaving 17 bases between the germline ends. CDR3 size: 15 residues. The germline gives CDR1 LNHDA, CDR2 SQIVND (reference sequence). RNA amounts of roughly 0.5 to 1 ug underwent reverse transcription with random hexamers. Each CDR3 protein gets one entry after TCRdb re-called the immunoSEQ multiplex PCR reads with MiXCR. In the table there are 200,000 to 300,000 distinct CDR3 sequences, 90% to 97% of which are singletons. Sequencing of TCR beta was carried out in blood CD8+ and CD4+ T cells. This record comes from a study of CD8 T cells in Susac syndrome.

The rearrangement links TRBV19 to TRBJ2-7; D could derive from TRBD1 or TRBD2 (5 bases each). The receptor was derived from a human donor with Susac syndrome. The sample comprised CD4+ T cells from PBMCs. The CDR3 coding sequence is TGTGCCAGTAGTCCGAACCGGGACCTTTTCTACGAGCAGTACTTC. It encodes CASSPNRDLFYEQYF.